This paragraph reports one TCR beta chain. What it binds is unknown. The data belong to a study of cytomegalovirus exposure and HLA in healthy donors. General study results and limits: The study labeled 164 TCR beta chains cytomegalovirus-associated.

The protocol was immunoSEQ multiplex PCR, while the TCRdb copy is restricted to in-frame clones and leaves out a portion. The sample has fewer than 250,000 clones, 80% to 90% seen once. Per germline, CDR1 GTSNPN and CDR2 SVGIG (reference sequence). This CDR3 comprises 11 residues. The germline V and J ends were trimmed by 1 base and 14 bases, with 13 bases remaining between them. The donors were part of the validation cohort of 95 to 150 subjects. That cohort was separate from the first cohort, which comprised 666 subjects. The receptor was isolated from a man aged 18 to 29 in good health and CMV-seronegative. The specimen sequenced was PBMCs. The chain has TRBV30 and TRBJ2-3; D uncertain. CDR3 DNA sequence: TGTGCCTGGAGTGGGTCGGCGGTACTGTATTTT. This sequence encodes CAWSGSAVLYF. Based on the CDR3 plus reference TRBV30 and TRBJ2-3, the full variable domain is SQTIHQWPATLVQPVGSPLSLECTVEGTSNPNLYWYRQAAGRGLQLLFYSVGIGQISSEVPQNLSASRPQDRQFILSSKKLLLSDSGFYLCAWSGSAVLYFGPGTRLTVL.